A selection of T cell receptor beta chains follows, all from one sample in a study of T-cell memory formation after mild COVID-19. In TCRdb, the 5' RACE reads were re-called with MiXCR into one record per CDR3 protein. The sample consists of roughly 190,000 distinct CDR3 sequences, approximately 20% of them appearing once. Sequencing was carried out using PBMCs or a T cell subset sorted from them (not recorded which). The receptors come from an adult woman who had mild COVID-19 (a few samples of this study predate the infection). Cell type and time point are not known. The conserved cysteine and the conserved F or W are not part of the CDR3 here. Clone size is given for some rows only: seen once, a few or many times, or a class if the clone is expanded.

v_gene	j_gene	abundance	CDR3aa
TRBV18	TRBJ2-1	few	ASSSRQINEQF
TRBV12-3/TRBV12-4	TRBJ2-2	-	ASLRVTGELF
TRBV5-5	TRBJ1-1	-	ASSAESVEAF
TRBV20-1	TRBJ2-3	-	SARRDSTDTQY
TRBV27	TRBJ1-2	-	ASTTGNYGYT
TRBV30	TRBJ2-1	few	AWCRVDLNEQF
TRBV2	TRBJ2-1	-	ASSELGRDAF
TRBV7-9	TRBJ1-1	-	ASSLADRLNTEAF
TRBV11-2	TRBJ1-5	-	ASSSSIGALVQPQH
TRBV7-2	TRBJ2-2	-	ASRVAGAPTGELF